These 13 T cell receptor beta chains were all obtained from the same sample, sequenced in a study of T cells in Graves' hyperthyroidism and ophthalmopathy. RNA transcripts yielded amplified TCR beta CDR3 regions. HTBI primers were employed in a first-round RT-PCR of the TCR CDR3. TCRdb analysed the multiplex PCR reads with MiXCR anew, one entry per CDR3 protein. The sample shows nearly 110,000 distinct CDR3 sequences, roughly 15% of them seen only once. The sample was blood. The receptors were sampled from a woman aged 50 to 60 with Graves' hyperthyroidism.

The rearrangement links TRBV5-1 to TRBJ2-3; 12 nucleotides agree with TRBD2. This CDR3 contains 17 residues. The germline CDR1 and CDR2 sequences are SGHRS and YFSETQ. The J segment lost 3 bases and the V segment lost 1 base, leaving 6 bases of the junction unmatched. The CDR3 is CASSLLAGGLSTDTQYF. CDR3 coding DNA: TGCGCCAGCAGCTTGCTAGCGGGAGGGCTATCGACAGATACGCAGTATTTT.

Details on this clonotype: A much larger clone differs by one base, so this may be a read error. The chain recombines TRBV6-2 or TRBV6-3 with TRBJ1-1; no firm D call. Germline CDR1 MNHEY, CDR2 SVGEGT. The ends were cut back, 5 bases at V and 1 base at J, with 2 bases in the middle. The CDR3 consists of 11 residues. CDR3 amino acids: CASSTNTEAFF. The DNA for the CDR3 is TGTGCCAGCAGTACGAACACTGAAGCTTTCTTT.

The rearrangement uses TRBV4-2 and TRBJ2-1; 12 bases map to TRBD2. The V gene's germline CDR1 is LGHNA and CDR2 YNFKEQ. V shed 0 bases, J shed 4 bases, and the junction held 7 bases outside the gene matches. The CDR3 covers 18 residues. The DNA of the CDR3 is TGTGCCAGCAGCCAAGATCCTAGACTAGCGGGAGTATACAATGAGCAGTTCTTC. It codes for CASSQDPRLAGVYNEQFF.

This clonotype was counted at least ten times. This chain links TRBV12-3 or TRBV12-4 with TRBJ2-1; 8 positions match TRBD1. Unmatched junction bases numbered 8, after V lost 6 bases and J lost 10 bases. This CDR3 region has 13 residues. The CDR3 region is CASSGQGPGEQFF. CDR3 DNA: TGTGCCAGCAGCGGACAGGGCCCAGGGGAGCAGTTCTTC.

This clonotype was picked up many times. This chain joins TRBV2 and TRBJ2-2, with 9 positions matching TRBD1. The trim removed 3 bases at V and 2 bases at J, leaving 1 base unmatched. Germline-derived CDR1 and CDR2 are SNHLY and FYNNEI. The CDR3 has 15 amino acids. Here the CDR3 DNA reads TGTGCCAGCAGTGAGGGACAGGGTAACACCGGGGAGCTGTTTTTT. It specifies CASSEGQGNTGELFF.

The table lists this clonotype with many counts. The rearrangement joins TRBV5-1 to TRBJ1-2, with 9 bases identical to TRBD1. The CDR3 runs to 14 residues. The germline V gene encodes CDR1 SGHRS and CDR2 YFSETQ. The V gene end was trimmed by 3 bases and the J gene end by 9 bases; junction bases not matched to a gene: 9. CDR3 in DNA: TGCGCCAGCAGCTCGGGACAGGGAACGCCTAGCTACACCTTC. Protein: CASSSGQGTPSYTF.

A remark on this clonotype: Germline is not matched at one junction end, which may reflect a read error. The chain's CDR3 is CASSFDKSLNTGAFF. The CDR3, as DNA: TGTGCCAGCAGCTTCGACAAGAGTTTGAACACTGGAGCTTTCTTT. V and J are TRBV11-2 and TRBJ1-1; no definite D call. Germline lookup yields CDR1 SGHAT and CDR2 FQNNGV. The CDR3 runs 15 residues.

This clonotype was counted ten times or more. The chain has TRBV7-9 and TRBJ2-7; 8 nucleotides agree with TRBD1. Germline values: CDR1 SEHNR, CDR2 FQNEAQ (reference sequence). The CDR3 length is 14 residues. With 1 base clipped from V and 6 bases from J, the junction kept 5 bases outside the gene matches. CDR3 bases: TGTGCCAGCAGCTTAGGTCAGGGGGCGAGCGAGCAGTACTTC. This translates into CASSLGQGASEQYF.

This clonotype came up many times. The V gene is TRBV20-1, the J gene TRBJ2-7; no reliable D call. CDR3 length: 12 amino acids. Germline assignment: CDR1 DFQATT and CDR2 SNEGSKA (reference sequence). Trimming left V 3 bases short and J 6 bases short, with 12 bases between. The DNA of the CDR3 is TGCAGTGCTAGTGAGAGCCGGTTCGAGCAGTACGTC. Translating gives CSASESRFEQYV.

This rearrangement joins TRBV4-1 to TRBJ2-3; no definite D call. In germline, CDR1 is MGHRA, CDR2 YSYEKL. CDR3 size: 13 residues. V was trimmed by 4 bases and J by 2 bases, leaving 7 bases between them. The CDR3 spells CASSPVVTDTQYF. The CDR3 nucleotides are TGCGCCAGCAGCCCAGTCGTCACAGATACGCAGTATTTT.

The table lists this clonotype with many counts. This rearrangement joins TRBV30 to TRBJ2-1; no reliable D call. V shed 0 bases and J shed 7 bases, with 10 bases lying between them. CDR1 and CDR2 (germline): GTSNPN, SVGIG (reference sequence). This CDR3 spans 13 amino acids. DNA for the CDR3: TGTGCCTGGAGTGTATCATGGCAAAATGAGCAGTTCTTC. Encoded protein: CAWSVSWQNEQFF.

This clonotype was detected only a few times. Here the CDR3 DNA reads TGTGCCAGCAGCGATCGGACAGGCAAGGTAGCTGAAGCTTTCTTT. The encoded protein is CASSDRTGKVAEAFF. J is TRBJ1-1 and V is TRBV13; 7 bases align to TRBD1. This CDR3 spans 15 amino acids. Germline CDR1 is PRHDT and CDR2 is FYEKMQ (reference sequence). V was pared by 5 bases and J by 6 bases, with 12 bases of the junction left unmatched.

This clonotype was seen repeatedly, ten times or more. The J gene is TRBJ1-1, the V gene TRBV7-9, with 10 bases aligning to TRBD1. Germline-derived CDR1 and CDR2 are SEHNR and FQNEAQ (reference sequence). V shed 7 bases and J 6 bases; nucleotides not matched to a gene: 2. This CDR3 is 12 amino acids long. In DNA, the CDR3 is TGTGCCAGCAAGGACAGGGGGTCTGAAGCTTTCTTT. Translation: CASKDRGSEAFF.